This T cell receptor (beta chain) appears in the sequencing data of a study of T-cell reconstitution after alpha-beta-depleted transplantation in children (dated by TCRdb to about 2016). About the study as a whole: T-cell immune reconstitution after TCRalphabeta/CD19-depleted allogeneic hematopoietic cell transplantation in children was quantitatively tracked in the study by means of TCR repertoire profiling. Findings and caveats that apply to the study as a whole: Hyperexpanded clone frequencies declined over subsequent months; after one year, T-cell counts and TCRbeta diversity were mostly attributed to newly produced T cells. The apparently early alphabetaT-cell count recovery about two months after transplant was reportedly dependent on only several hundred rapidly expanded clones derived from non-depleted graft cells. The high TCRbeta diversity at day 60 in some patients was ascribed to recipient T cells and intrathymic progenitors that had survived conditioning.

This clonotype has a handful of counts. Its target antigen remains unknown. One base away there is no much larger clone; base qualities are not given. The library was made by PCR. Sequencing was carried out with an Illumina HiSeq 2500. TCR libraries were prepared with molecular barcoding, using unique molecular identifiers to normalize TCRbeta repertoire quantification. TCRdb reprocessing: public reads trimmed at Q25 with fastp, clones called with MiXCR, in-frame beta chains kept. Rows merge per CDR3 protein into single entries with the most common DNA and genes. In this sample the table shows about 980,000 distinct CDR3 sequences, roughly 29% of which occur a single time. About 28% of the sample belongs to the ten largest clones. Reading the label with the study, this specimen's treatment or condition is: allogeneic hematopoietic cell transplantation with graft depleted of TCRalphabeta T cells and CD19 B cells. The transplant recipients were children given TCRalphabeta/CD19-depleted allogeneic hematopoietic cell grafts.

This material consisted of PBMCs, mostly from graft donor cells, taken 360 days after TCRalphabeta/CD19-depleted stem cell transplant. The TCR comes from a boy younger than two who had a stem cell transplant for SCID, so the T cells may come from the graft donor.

Here is the DNA: TGCGCCAGCAGCCAACCCGGTGTGGATACGCAGTATTTT. Translated, it gives CASSQPGVDTQYF. The chain is encoded by TRBV4-3 joined to TRBJ2-3; the D segment cannot be called with confidence. V is reduced by 2 bases and J by 6 bases, leaving a spacing of 9 bases between them. Measured from the cysteine to the phenylalanine, the CDR3 is 13 residues long. Only the CDR3 DNA is retained, 39 bases long and in frame from the first base. Sequences LGHNA (CDR1) and YSLEER (CDR2) are obtained from the germline V gene.